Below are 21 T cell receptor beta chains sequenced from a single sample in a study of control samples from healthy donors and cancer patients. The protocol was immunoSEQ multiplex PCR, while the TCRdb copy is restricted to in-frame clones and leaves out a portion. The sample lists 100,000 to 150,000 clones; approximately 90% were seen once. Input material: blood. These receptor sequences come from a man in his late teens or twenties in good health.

CDR3 amino acids: CASRVTPLGGYTF. CDR3 DNA: TGTGCCAGCAGGGTGACACCATTGGGAGGCTACACCTTC. V gene TRBV6-5 combines with J gene TRBJ1-2, with unresolved D. The CDR3 loop spans 13 amino acids. Germline V gene lookup returns CDR1 MNHEY and CDR2 SVGAGI. Between the trimmed V and J ends, which lost 6 bases and 8 bases, there was a span of 16 bases.

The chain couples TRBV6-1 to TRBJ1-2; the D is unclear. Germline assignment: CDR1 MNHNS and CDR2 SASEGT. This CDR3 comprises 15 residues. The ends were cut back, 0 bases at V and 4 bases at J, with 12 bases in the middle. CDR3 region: CASSEAAAFGYGYTF. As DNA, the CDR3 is TGTGCCAGCAGTGAAGCGGCAGCCTTTGGCTATGGCTACACCTTC.

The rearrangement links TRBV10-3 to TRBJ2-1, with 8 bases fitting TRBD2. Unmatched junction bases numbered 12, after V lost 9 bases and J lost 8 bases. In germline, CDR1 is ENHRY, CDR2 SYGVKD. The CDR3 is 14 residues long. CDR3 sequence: CAMARGGPIDEQFF. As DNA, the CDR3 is TGTGCCATGGCCCGGGGGGGGCCTATTGATGAGCAGTTCTTC.

The CDR3 nucleotides read TGCGCCAGCAGCTACAGGGGGCAGAGCAATCAGCCCCAGCATTTT. It codes for CASSYRGQSNQPQHF. This chain uses TRBV10-2 with TRBJ1-5, with 9 bases identical to TRBD1. The V and J ends lost 6 bases and 1 base, in that order; junction bases with no gene match: 4. The CDR3 extends over 15 amino acids. The germline CDR1 and CDR2 sequences are WSHSY and SAAADI.

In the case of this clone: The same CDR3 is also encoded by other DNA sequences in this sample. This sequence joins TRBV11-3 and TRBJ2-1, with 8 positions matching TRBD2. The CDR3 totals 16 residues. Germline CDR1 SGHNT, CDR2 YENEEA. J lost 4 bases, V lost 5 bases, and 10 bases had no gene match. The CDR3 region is CASSLVRAGGYNEQFF. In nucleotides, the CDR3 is TGTGCCAGCAGCCTAGTTAGGGCGGGGGGTTACAATGAGCAGTTCTTC.

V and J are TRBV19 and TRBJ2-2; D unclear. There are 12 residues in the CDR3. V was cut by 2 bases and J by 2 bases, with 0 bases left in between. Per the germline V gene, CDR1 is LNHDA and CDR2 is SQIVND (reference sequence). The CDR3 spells CASSINTGELFF. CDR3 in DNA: TGTGCCAGTAGTATAAACACCGGGGAGCTGTTTTTT.

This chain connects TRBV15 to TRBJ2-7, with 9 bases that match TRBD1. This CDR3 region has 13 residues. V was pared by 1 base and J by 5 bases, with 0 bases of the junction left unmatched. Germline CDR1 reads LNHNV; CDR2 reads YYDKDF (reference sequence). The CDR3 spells CATSRGDRDEQYF. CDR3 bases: TGTGCCACCAGCAGAGGGGACAGGGACGAGCAGTACTTC.

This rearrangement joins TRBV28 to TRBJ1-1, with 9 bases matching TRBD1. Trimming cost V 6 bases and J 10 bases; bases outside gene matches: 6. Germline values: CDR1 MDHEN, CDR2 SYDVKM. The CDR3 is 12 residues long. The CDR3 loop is CASSPLTGGAFF. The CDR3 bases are TGTGCCAGCAGCCCCCTGACAGGGGGAGCTTTCTTT.

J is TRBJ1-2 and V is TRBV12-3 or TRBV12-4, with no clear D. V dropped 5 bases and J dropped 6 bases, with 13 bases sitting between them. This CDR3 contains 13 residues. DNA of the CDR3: TGTGCCAGCAGTCTCTTTGGGCTAGATGGCTACACCTTC. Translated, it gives CASSLFGLDGYTF.

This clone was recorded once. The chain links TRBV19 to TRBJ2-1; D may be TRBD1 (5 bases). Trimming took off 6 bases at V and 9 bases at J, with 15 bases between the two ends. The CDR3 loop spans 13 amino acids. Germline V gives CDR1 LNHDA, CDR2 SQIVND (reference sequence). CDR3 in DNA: TGTGCCAGTAGAGCAGGGCAGGTTAGTGAGCAGTTCTTC. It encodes CASRAGQVSEQFF.

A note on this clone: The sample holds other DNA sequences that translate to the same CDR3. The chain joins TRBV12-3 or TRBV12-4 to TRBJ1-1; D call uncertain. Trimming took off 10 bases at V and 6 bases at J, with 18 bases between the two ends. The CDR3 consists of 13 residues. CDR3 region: CAITMAETAEAFF. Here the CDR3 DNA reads TGTGCCATAACCATGGCGGAAACAGCTGAAGCTTTCTTT.

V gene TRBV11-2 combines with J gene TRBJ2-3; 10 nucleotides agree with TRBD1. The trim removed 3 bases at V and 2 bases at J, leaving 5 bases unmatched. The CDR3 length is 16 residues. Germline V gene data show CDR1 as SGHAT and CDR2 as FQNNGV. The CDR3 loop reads CASSFRDRGPTDTQYF. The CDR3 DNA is TGTGCCAGCAGCTTCCGGGACAGGGGACCCACAGATACGCAGTATTTT.

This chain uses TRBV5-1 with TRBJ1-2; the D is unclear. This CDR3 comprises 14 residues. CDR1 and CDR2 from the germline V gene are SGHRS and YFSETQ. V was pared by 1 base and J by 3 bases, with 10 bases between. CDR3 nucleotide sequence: TGCGCCAGCAGCTTGAACACCGAGTACTATGGCTACACCTTC. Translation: CASSLNTEYYGYTF.

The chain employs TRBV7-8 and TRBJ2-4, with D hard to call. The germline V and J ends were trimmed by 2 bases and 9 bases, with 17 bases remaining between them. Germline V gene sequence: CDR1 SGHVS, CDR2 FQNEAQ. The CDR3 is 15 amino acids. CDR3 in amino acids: CASSLSDGAGVIQYF. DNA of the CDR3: TGTGCCAGCAGCTTATCGGACGGCGCAGGCGTCATTCAGTACTTC. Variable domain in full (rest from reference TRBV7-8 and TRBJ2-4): GAGVSQSPRYKVAKRGQDVALRCDPISGHVSLFWYQQALGQGPEFLTYFQNEAQLDKSGLPSDRFFAERPEGSVSTLKIQRTQQEDSAVYLCASSLSDGAGVIQYFGAGTRLSVL.

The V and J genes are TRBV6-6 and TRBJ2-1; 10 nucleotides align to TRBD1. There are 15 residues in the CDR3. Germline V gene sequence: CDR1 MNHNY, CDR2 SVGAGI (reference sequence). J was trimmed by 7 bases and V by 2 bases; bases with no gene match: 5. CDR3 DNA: TGTGCCAGCAGTTACACGGGACAGGGGATGAATGAGCAGTTCTTC. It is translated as CASSYTGQGMNEQFF.

CDR3 sequence reads: CAISVYWTGEGGNTIYF. The CDR3 coding sequence is TGTGCCATCAGTGTTTATTGGACAGGGGAAGGAGGAAACACCATATATTTT. V and J are TRBV10-3 and TRBJ1-3, with TRBD1 matching 9 bases. V dropped 4 bases and J dropped 4; count of bases not matched to a gene: 11. The CDR3 is 17 amino acids. Germline CDR1 reads ENHRY; CDR2 reads SYGVKD.

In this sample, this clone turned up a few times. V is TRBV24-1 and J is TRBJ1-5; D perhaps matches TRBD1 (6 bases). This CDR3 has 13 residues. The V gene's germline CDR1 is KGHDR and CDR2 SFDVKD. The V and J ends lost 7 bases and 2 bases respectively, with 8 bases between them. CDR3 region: CATSRGGNQPQHF. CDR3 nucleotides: TGTGCCACCAGCAGGGGAGGCAATCAGCCCCAGCATTTT.

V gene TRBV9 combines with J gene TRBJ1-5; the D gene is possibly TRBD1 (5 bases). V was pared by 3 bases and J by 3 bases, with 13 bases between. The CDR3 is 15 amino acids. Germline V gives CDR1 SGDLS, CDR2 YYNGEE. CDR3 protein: CASSANQGINQPQHF. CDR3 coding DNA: TGTGCCAGCAGCGCGAATCAGGGAATCAATCAGCCCCAGCATTTT.

The CDR3 protein is CASSYSKAAAGEQYF. The DNA of the CDR3 is TGTGCCAGCAGTTACTCGAAGGCGGCCGCGGGGGAGCAGTACTTC. V and J are TRBV6-7 and TRBJ2-7; possible D gene TRBD2, 6 bases. TRBV6-7 is given ORF status, its function remaining uncertain. V dropped 0 bases and J dropped 7 bases, with 16 bases sitting between them. This CDR3 has 15 amino acids.

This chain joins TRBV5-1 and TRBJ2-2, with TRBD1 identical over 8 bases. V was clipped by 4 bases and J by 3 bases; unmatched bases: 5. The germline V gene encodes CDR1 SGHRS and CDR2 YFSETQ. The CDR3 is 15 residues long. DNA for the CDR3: TGCGCCAGCAGCCAGAAGACAGGGGACACCGGGGAGCTGTTTTTT. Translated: CASSQKTGDTGELFF.

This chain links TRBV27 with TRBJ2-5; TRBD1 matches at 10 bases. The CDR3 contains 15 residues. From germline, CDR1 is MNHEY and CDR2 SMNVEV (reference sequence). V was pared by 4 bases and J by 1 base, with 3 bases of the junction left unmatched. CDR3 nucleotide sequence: TGTGCCAGCAGTTCGGGACAGGGGTTCCAAGAGACCCAGTACTTC. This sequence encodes CASSSGQGFQETQYF.